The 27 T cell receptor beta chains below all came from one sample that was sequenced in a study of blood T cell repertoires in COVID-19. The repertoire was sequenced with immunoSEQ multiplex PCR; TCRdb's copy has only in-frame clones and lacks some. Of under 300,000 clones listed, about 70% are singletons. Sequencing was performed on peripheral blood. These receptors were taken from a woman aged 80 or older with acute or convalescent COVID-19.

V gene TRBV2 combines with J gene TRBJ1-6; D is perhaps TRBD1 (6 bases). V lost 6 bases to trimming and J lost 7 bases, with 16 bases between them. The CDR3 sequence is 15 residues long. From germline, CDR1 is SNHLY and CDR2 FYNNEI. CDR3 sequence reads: CASRGLDRQNSPLHF. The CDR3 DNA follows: TGTGCCAGCAGGGGCCTGGACAGACAGAATTCACCCCTCCACTTT.

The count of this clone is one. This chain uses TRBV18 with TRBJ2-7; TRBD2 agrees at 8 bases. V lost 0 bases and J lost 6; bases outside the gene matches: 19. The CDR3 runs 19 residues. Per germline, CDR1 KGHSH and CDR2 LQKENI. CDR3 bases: TGTGCCAGCTCACCACCAGGAGGAGGGGTCGGGACTAGTCGTCGCGAGCAGTACTTC. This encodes CASSPPGGGVGTSRREQYF.

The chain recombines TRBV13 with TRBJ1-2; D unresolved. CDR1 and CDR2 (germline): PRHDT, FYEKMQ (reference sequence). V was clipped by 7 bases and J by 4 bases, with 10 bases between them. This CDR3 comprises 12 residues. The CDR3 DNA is TGTGCCAGCACTAGGATTAGCTATGGCTACACCTTC. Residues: CASTRISYGYTF.

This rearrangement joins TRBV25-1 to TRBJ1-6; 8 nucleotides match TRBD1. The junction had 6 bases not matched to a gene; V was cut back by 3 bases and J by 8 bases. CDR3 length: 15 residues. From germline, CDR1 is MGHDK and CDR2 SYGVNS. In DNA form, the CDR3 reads TGTGCCAGCAGTGACGACAGGGGAAACGATTCACCCCTCCACTTT. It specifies CASSDDRGNDSPLHF.

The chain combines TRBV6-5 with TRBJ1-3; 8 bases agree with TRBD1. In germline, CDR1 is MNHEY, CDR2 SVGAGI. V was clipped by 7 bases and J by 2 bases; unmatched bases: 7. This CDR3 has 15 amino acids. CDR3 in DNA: TGTGCCAGCACCCAAGGACAGGGCGCTGGAAACACCATATATTTT. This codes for CASTQGQGAGNTIYF.

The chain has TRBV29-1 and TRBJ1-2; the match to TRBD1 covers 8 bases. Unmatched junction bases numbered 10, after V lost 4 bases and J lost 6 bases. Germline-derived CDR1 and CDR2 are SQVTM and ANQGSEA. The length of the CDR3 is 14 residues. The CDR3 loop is CSVVGTDRGNGYTF. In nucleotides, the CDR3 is TGCAGCGTTGTGGGGACTGACAGGGGTAATGGCTACACCTTC.

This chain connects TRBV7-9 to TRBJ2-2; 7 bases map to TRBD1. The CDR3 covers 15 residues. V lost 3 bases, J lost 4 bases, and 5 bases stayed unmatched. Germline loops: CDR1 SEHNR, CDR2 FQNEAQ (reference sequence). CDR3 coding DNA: TGTGCCAGCAGCTTTCGGACAGGAGCCACCGGGGAGCTGTTTTTT. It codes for CASSFRTGATGELFF.

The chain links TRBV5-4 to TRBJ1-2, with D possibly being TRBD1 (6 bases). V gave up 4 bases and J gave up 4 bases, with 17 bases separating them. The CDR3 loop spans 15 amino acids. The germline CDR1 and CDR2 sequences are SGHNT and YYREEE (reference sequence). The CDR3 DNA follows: TGTGCCAGCAGCACCCTAAAACAGGGAAGCTATGGCTACACCTTC. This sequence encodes CASSTLKQGSYGYTF. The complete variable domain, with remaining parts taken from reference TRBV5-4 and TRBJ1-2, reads ETGVTQSPTHLIKTRGQQVTLRCSSQSGHNTVSWYQQALGQGPQFIFQYYREEENGRGNFPPRFSGLQFPNYSSELNVNALELDDSALYLCASSTLKQGSYGYTFGSGTRLTVV.

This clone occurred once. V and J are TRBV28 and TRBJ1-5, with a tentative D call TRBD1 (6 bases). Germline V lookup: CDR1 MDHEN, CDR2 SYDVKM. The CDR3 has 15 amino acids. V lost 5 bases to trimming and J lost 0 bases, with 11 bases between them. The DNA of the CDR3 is TGTGCCAGCAGTAGCGGGACACTTAGCAATCAGCCCCAGCATTTT. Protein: CASSSGTLSNQPQHF. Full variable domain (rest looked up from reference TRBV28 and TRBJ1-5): DVKVTQSSRYLVKRTGEKVFLECVQDMDHENMFWYRQDPGLGLRLIYFSYDVKMKEKGDIPEGYSVSREKKERFSLILESASTNQTSMYLCASSSGTLSNQPQHFGDGTRLSIL.

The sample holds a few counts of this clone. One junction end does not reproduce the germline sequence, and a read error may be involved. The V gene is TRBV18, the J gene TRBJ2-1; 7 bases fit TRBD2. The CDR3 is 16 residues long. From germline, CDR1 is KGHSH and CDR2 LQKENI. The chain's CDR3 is CASSPPGLLSSNEQFF. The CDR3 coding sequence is TGTGCCAGCTCACCACCGGGACTACTCTCCTCCAATGAGCAGTTCTTC.

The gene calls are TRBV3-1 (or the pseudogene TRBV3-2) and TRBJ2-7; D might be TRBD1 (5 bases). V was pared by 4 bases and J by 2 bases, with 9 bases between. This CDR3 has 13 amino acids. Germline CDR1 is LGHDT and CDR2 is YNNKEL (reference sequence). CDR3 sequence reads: CASSLRQTYEQYF. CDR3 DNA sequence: TGTGCCAGCAGCCTCCGACAGACCTACGAGCAGTACTTC.

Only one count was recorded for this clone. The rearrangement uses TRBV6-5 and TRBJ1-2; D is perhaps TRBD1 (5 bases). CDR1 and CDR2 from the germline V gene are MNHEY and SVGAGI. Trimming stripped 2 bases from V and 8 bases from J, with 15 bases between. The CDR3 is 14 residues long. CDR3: CASSYRPGGVGYTF. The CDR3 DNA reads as TGTGCCAGCAGTTACCGACCGGGGGGTGTAGGCTACACCTTC.

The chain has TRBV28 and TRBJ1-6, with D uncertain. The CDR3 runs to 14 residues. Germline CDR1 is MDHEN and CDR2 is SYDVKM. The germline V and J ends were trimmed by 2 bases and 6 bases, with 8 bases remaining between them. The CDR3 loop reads CASSLPQINSPLHF. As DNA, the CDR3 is TGTGCCAGCAGTTTACCACAGATTAATTCACCCCTCCACTTT.

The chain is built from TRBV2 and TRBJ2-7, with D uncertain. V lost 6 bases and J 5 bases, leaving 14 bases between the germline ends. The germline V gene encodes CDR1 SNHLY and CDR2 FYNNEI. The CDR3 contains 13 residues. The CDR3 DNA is TGTGCCAGCAGGCGGCCACCTAACCACGAGCAGTACTTC. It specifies CASRRPPNHEQYF.

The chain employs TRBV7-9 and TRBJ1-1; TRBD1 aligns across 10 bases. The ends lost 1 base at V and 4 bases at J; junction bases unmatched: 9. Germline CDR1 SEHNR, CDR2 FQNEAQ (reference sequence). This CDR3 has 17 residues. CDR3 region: CASSLGDRGVAFTEAFF. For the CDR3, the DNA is TGTGCCAGCAGCTTAGGGGACAGGGGCGTTGCGTTCACTGAAGCTTTCTTT.

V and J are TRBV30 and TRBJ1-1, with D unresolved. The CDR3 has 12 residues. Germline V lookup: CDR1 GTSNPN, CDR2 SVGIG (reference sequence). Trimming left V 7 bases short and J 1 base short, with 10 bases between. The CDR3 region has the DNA TGTGCCTCACAACATGAGAACACTGAAGCTTTCTTT. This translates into CASQHENTEAFF.

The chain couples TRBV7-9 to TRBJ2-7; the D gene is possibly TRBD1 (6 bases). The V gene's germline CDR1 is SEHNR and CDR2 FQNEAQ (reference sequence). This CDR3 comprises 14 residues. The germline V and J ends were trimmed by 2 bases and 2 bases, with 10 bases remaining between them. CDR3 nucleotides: TGTGCCAGCAGCTTACAGGGGATGACCTACGAGCAGTACTTC. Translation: CASSLQGMTYEQYF. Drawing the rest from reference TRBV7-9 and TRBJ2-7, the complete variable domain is DTGVSQNPRHKITKRGQNVTFRCDPISEHNRLYWYRQTLGQGPEFLTYFQNEAQLEKSRLLSDRFSAERPKGSFSTLEIQRTEQGDSAMYLCASSLQGMTYEQYFGPGTRLTVT.

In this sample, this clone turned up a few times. In DNA form, the CDR3 reads TGTGCCAGCAGTACCCCCGGGACTAGCGGGAGAAGAGGCGAGCAGTACTTC. The encoded protein is CASSTPGTSGRRGEQYF. V is TRBV28 and J is TRBJ2-7; TRBD2 agrees at 14 bases. V lost 5 bases and J lost 6; bases outside the gene matches: 12. This CDR3 has 17 amino acids. The V gene's germline CDR1 is MDHEN and CDR2 SYDVKM.

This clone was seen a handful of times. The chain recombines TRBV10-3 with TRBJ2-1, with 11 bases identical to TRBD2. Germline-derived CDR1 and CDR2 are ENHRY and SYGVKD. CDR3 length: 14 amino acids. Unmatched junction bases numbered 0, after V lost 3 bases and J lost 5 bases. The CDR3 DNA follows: TGTGCCATCAGTGAACTAGCGGGGGACAATGAGCAGTTCTTC. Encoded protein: CAISELAGDNEQFF.

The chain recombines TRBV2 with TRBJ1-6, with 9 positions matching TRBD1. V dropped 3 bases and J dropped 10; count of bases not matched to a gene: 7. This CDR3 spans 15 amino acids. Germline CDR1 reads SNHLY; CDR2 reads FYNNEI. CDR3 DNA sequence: TGTGCCAGCAGTGAGGACAGGGGACTGAGGTCACCCCTCCACTTT. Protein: CASSEDRGLRSPLHF.

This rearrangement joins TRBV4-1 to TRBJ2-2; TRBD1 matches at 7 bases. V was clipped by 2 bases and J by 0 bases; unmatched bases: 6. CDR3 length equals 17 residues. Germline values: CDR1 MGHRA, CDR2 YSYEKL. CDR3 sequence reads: CASSQPRDRTNTGELFF. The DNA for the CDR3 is TGCGCCAGCAGCCAACCTCGGGACAGAACGAACACCGGGGAGCTGTTTTTT.

DNA of the CDR3: TGTGCCAGCAGCTTAATTGGCGGGGGACGAGGGACCCAGTACTTC. This sequence encodes CASSLIGGGRGTQYF. The V and J genes are TRBV7-2 and TRBJ2-5, with 7 nucleotides matching TRBD2. The CDR3 is 15 residues long. V shed 2 bases, J shed 7 bases, and the junction held 10 bases outside the gene matches. Germline CDR1 is SGHTA and CDR2 is FQGNSA. The full variable domain, in which reference TRBV7-2 and TRBJ2-5 provide the parts outside the CDR3, is GAGVSQSPSNKVTEKGKDVELRCDPISGHTALYWYRQSLGQGLEFLIYFQGNSAPDKSGLPSDRFSAERTGGSVSTLTIQRTQQEDSAVYLCASSLIGGGRGTQYFGPGTRLLVL.

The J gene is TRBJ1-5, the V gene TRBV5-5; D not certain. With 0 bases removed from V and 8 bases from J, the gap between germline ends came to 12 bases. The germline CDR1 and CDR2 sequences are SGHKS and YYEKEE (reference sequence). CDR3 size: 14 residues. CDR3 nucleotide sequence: TGTGCCAGCAGCTTGGAGGCAGGAAGAAAGCCCCAGCATTTT. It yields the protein CASSLEAGRKPQHF.

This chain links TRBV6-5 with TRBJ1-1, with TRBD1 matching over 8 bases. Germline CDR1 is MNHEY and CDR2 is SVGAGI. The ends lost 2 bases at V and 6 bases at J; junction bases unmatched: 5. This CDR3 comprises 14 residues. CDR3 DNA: TGTGCCAGCAGTTACACCGGACAGGGCGCTGAAGCTTTCTTT. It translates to CASSYTGQGAEAFF.

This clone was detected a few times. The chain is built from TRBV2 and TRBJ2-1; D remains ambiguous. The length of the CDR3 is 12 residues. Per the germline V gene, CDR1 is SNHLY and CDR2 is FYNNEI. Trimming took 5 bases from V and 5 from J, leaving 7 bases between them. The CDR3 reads CASSPQDNEQFF. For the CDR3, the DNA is TGTGCCAGCAGTCCCCAGGACAATGAGCAGTTCTTC.

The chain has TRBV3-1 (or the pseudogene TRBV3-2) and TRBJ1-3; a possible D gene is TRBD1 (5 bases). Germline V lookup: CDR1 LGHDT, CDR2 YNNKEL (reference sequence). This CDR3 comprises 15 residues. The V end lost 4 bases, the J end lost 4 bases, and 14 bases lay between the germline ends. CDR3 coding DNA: TGTGCCAGCAGCCCCCTAGGGTCAGGGGGAAACACCATATATTTT. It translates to CASSPLGSGGNTIYF.

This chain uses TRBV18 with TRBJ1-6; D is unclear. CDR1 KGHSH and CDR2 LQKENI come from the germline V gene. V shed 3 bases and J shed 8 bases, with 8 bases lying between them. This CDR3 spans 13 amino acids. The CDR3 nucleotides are TGTGCCAGCTCACCGCGGAATGATTCACCCCTCCACTTT. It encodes CASSPRNDSPLHF.